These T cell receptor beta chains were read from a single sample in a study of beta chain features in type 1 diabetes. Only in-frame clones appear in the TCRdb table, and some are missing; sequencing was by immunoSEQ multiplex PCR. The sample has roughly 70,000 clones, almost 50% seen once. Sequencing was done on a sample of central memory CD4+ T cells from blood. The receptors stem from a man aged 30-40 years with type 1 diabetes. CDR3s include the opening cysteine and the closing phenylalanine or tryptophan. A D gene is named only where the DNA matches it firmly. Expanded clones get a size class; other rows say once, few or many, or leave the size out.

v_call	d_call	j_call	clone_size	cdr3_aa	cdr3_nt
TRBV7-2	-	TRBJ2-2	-	CASSSSGTGELFF	TGTGCCAGCAGCTCCTCCGGGACCGGGGAGCTGTTTTTT
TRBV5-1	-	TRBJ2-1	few	CASSLEGVPGLIDEQFF	TGCGCCAGCAGCTTGGAGGGAGTTCCAGGACTTATCGATGAGCAGTTCTTC
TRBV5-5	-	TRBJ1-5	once	CASSFSGTYQPQHF	TGTGCCAGCAGCTTCTCAGGGACTTATCAGCCCCAGCATTTT
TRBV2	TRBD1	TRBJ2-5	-	CASLRTGSGETQYF	TGTGCCAGCCTCCGGACAGGGTCAGGAGAGACCCAGTACTTC
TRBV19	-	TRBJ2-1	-	CASSEGGGGSYNEQFF	TGTGCCAGTAGTGAGGGGGGCGGGGGCTCCTACAATGAGCAGTTCTTC
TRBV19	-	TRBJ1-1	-	CASSTAGGEAFF	TGTGCCAGTAGTACGGCAGGTGGGGAAGCTTTCTTT
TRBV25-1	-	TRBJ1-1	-	CASSDRGPNTEAFF	TGTGCCAGCAGTGATCGGGGTCCGAACACTGAAGCTTTCTTT
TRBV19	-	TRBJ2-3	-	CASSNRGGSSTDTQYF	TGTGCCAGTAGCAACAGGGGGGGCTCTAGCACAGATACGCAGTATTTT
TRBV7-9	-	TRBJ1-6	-	CASVKTENSPLHF	TGTGCCAGCGTCAAGACGGAGAATTCACCCCTCCACTTT
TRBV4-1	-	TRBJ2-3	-	CASSQDGADSTDTQYF	TGCGCCAGCAGCCAAGATGGGGCGGACAGCACAGATACGCAGTATTTT
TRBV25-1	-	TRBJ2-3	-	CASSGGGDTQYF	TGTGCCAGCAGTGGGGGAGGAGATACGCAGTATTTT
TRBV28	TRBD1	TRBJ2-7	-	CASSLGGQGTYEQYF	TGTGCCAGCAGTTTAGGGGGACAGGGGACCTACGAGCAGTACTTC
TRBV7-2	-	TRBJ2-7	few	CASTVGAGSYEQYF	TGTGCCAGCACGGTTGGGGCAGGCTCCTACGAGCAGTACTTC
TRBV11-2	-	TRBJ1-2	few	CASSADGLYGYTF	TGTGCCAGCAGCGCGGACGGACTCTATGGCTACACCTTC
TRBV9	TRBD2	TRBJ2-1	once	CASSATLAGGPGNEQFF	TGTGCCAGCAGCGCCACCCTAGCGGGAGGGCCAGGGAATGAGCAGTTCTTC
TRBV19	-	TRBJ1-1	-	CASNPEGYTEAFF	TGTGCCAGTAATCCCGAGGGATACACTGAAGCTTTCTTT
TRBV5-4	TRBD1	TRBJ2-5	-	CASSTQDRARETQYF	TGTGCCAGCAGCACCCAGGACAGGGCCAGGGAGACCCAGTACTTC
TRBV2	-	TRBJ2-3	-	CASSSLGGPTDTQYF	TGTGCCAGCAGTTCACTTGGCGGCCCCACAGATACGCAGTATTTT
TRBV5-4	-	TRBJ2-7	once	CASSLPGSSYEQYF	TGTGCCAGCAGCCTCCCGGGGAGCTCCTACGAGCAGTACTTC
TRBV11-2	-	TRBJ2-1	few	CASSPWVLASSYNEQFF	TGTGCCAGCAGTCCTTGGGTACTAGCCAGCTCCTACAATGAGCAGTTCTTC
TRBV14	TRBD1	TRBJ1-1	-	CASSQRNRGNTEAFF	TGTGCCAGCAGCCAACGGAACAGGGGGAACACTGAAGCTTTCTTT
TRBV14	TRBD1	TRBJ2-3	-	CASSQGTGKTDTQYF	TGTGCCAGCAGTCAAGGGACAGGGAAAACAGATACGCAGTATTTT
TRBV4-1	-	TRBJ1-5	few	CASSQDTSGSNQPQHF	TGCGCCAGCAGCCAAGACACCTCGGGGAGCAATCAGCCCCAGCATTTT
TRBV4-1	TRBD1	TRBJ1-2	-	CASSPGQGAFGSGYTF	TGCGCCAGCAGCCCGGGACAGGGGGCCTTTGGTAGTGGCTACACCTTC
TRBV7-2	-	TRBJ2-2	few	CASSLAATGELFF	TGTGCCAGCAGCTTAGCGGCCACCGGGGAGCTGTTTTTT
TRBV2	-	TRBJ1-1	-	CATIQGGARNTEAFF	TGTGCCACCATACAAGGAGGGGCCAGGAACACTGAAGCTTTCTTT
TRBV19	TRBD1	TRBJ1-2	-	CASSITARQGAGGYTF	TGTGCCAGTAGTATAACCGCCCGACAGGGGGCTGGTGGCTACACCTTC
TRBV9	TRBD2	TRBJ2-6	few	CATRGAAGNVLTF	TGTGCCACCAGAGGGGCAGCGGGAAACGTCCTGACTTTC
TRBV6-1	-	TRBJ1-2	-	CASIGGGYGYTF	TGTGCCAGCATCGGCGGAGGCTATGGCTACACCTTC
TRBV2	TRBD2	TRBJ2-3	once	CASSEIAGSGNTQYF	TGTGCCAGCAGTGAAATAGCGGGAAGCGGGAATACGCAGTATTTT
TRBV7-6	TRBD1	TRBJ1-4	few	CASSLTGGDEKLFF	TGTGCCAGCAGCTTAACAGGGGGAGATGAAAAACTGTTTTTT
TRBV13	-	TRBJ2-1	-	CASSLGLIDYNEQFF	TGTGCCAGCAGCTTAGGACTAATCGATTACAATGAGCAGTTCTTC
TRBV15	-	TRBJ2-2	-	CATSRVTGRDPGELFF	TGTGCCACCAGCAGAGTTACAGGGCGAGATCCCGGGGAGCTGTTTTTT
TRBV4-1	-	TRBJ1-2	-	CASSIGSTGFNYGYTF	TGCGCCAGCAGCATCGGTTCTACAGGGTTTAACTATGGCTACACCTTC
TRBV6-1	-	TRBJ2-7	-	CASTEGVTYEQYF	TGTGCCAGCACGGAGGGAGTAACGTACGAGCAGTACTTC
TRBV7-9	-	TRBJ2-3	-	CASSPDRGLFTDTQYF	TGTGCCAGCAGCCCCGACAGAGGCCTCTTCACAGATACGCAGTATTTT
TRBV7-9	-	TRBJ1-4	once	CASSLAGEVEKLFF	TGTGCCAGCAGCTTAGCGGGAGAGGTCGAAAAACTGTTTTTT
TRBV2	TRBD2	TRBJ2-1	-	CASSAGFGTSGGEEQFF	TGTGCCAGCAGTGCGGGTTTTGGGACTAGCGGGGGGGAGGAGCAGTTCTTC
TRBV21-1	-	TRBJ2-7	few	CASSPLGLSEEQYF	TGTGCCAGCAGCCCGTTGGGCCTGTCAGAGGAGCAGTACTTC
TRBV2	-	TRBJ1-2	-	CASSEARQPMGNGYTF	TGTGCCAGCAGTGAAGCCAGACAGCCGATGGGCAATGGCTACACCTTC
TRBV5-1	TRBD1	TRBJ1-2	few	CASSGGTGWGYTF	TGCGCCAGCAGCGGCGGGACAGGCTGGGGCTACACCTTC
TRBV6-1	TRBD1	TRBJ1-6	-	CASSTKSTGNSPLHF	TGTGCCAGCAGTACCAAATCGACAGGGAATTCACCCCTCCACTTT
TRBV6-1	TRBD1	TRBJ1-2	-	CASSERDRGRRRDGYTF	TGTGCCAGCAGTGAACGGGACAGGGGGCGCCGACGTGATGGCTACACCTTC
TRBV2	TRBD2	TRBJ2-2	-	CASSELAGGYTGELFF	TGTGCCAGCAGTGAACTGGCGGGAGGTTACACCGGGGAGCTGTTTTTT
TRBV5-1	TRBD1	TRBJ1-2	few	CASSLAGTGDLTNYGYTF	TGCGCCAGCAGCTTGGCCGGGACAGGGGACCTCACTAACTATGGCTACACCTTC
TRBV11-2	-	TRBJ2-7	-	CASSLQRSSYEQYF	TGTGCCAGCAGCCTCCAGCGGTCGAGCTACGAGCAGTACTTC